This TCR beta chain was sequenced in a study of radiation and T cells in renal cell carcinoma. Assay used: immunoSEQ multiplex PCR; TCRdb lists only in-frame clones, some missing. Here the sample spans tens of thousands of clones, roughly 79% being singletons. This CDR3 has 14 residues. Deletions cut 7 bases from V and 4 bases from J, with 16 bases between. Germline CDR1 and CDR2: ENHRY and SYGVKD. Documented time point: blood 2 weeks post-SBRT. The treatment denotes: 15 Gy SBRT to primary tumor, nephrectomy 4 weeks later. Clear cell pathology was present in this patient's renal cell carcinoma. The material was blood, obtained from a patient whose treatment included radiotherapy and nephrectomy. The chain joins TRBV10-3 to TRBJ1-1; D perhaps matches TRBD1 (5 bases). The receptor comes from a man in his sixties with renal cell carcinoma. CDR3 sequence: CAIIGTLDGTEAFF. Here the CDR3 DNA reads TGTGCCATCATTGGGACCCTTGATGGCACTGAAGCTTTCTTT.